The clone carrying this T cell receptor beta chain was seen many times. Diagnoses rested on clinical symptoms, serum thyroxine and TRAb, thyroid ultrasound and orbital computed tomography. Amplification targeted TCR beta CDR3 regions from RNA transcripts. HTBI primers drove first-round RT-PCR of the TCR CDR3. From the multiplex PCR reads, TCRdb called clonotypes with MiXCR, one entry per CDR3 protein. In the table there are under 250,000 distinct CDR3 sequences, approximately 25% of which are singletons. This sample was included in a study of T cells in Graves' hyperthyroidism and ophthalmopathy. The CDR3 spans 15 residues. V was shortened by 7 bases and J by 8 bases, with 23 bases between the two germline ends.

V gene TRBV12-3 or TRBV12-4 combines with J gene TRBJ1-2, with unresolved D. The receptor comes from a woman in her forties with Graves' ophthalmopathy. Sequencing was done on a sample of blood. The CDR3 nucleotides read TGTGCCAGCACCCGCCAGGAGGTACCCTTGGGGGGCTACACCTTC. It codes for CASTRQEVPLGGYTF.